A single sample is the source of the 2 T cell receptor beta chains below, sequenced in a study of blood T cell repertoires in COVID-19 (dated by TCRdb to 2020 to 2022). Libraries were built with the immunoSEQ multiplex PCR assay. The source is immuneACCESS, and TCRdb retained only in-frame sequences with V and J called. Part of the clones is not carried over; for the studies checked, unresolved V genes explain less than half of this, and the remainder is unexplained. The sample table shows approximately 300,000 clones, and 86% are seen once. The ten largest clones represent roughly 2.6% of the sample. Sequenced material: PBMCs or T cells enriched from blood (not recorded which). The receptors were sampled from a young woman who had recovered from COVID-19.

This clone was recorded only once. This chain uses TRBV5-4 with TRBJ2-2; TRBD1 matches at 9 bases. The CDR3 is 14 residues long. CDR1 SGHNT and CDR2 YYREEE come from the germline V gene (reference sequence). V was pared by 3 bases and J by 7 bases, with 4 bases of the junction left unmatched. The CDR3 sequence is CASSSGQGNGELFF. CDR3 DNA sequence: TGTGCCAGCAGCTCGGGACAGGGTAACGGGGAGCTGTTTTTT.

The table lists this clone with a count of one. The J gene is TRBJ2-1, the V gene TRBV27; 12 bases map to TRBD2. Germline V gene lookup returns CDR1 MNHEY and CDR2 SMNVEV (reference sequence). V shed 5 bases and J 8 bases; nucleotides not matched to a gene: 16. This CDR3 region has 18 residues. In DNA, the CDR3 is TGTGCCAGCAGTCCCTTATATCCTAGCGGGAGGGGATTTGATGAGCAGTTCTTC. It codes for CASSPLYPSGRGFDEQFF.